The T cell receptor beta chain under discussion was sequenced for a study of OX40 agonist ivuxolimab in advanced cancers. About the research overall: The patients' treatment was ivuxolimab, an agonistic anti-OX40 (CD134) antibody. Patient treatment consisted of intravenous ivuxolimab administration every 2 weeks at 0.01 to 10 mg/kg.

Blood sampling was done at baseline, cycle 4 day 1, and cycle 7 day 1. Method: immunoSEQ multiplex PCR; TCRdb's copy keeps in-frame clones and lacks some. The table lists 31,000 or so clones, 65% to 85% of them singletons, with around a fifth in the top ten. The CDR3 totals 12 residues. CDR1 and CDR2 (germline): PRHDT, FYEKMQ (reference sequence). The V gene lost 5 bases and the J gene lost 10 bases, with 12 bases spanning the gap. On this clone: Its target is not known.

Points from the study as a whole: Still undetermined is the antigen specificity of the expanded peripheral T cells.

The sequences come from CD4+ or CD8+ T cells sorted from blood, collected in a trial of the OX40 agonist ivuxolimab. This TCR derives from an adult with an advanced solid tumor such as melanoma, head and neck, liver or kidney cancer. The chain is built from TRBV13 and TRBJ2-1; D is unresolved. CDR3 protein: CASSLSSLEQFF. For the CDR3, the DNA is TGTGCCAGCAGCCTATCCTCCTTGGAGCAGTTCTTC.